The sequence of this T cell receptor beta chain was determined in a study of blood T cells in healthy people across ages. General study results and limits: Reliance upon unsorted PBMCs precluded definitive naive versus antigen-experienced comparison. It was the long-lived donors that had more naive CD4+ cells and higher diversity than aged donors. Diversity of TCR beta correlated strongly with naive T cell percentage.

V was pared by 2 bases and J by 0 bases, with 4 bases between. Germline CDR1 and CDR2: LGHDT and YNNKEL (reference sequence). The CDR3 spans 13 residues. Donors were systemically healthy Caucasian individuals from Russia aged 6 to 90 years. A second PCR, run for about 7 to 11 cycles, used a sample-barcoded 5' primer plus a J-beta primer mix. MiXCR, run by TCRdb on the 5' RACE reads, gives a single entry per CDR3 protein. The sample contains 650,000 to 900,000 distinct CDR3 sequences, approximately 67% of which appear only once. Notes on this clonotype: Its target is unknown.

Sequenced sample: blood. The clonotype originates from a man aged 30 to 45 in good health. V is TRBV3-1 and J is TRBJ1-1; D gene unclear. The CDR3 DNA sequence: TGTGCCAGCAGCCAACCCGTGAACACTGAAGCTTTCTTT. It specifies CASSQPVNTEAFF.